What follows are 8 T cell receptor beta chains derived from one specimen sequenced in a study of control samples from healthy donors and cancer patients (dated by TCRdb to 2018 to 2021). Library method: the immunoSEQ multiplex PCR assay. What TCRdb holds here is the immuneACCESS table cut down to in-frame rearrangements. Part of the clones is not present; checked against another copy, under half of the missing clones reflect an unresolved V gene, and the others are unexplained. In all, the sample holds 150,000 to 200,000 clones, and roughly 90% of those were seen once. The ten largest clonotypes hold more than 1.3% of the sample. Sequencing was carried out using blood. These receptors originate from a woman aged 45-65 years in good health.

This clone occurred once. The chain couples TRBV9 to TRBJ2-1, with TRBD2 identical over 9 bases. V lost 0 bases and J lost 4; bases outside the gene matches: 8. The CDR3 extends over 17 amino acids. Germline CDR1 is SGDLS and CDR2 is YYNGEE. CDR3 bases: TGTGCCAGCAGCGTAGAAGATAGCGGGAGAGGGTACAATGAGCAGTTCTTC. Protein: CASSVEDSGRGYNEQFF.

This chain joins TRBV12-3 or TRBV12-4 and TRBJ1-3; D may be TRBD1 (5 bases). Trimming pared 3 bases from V and 3 bases from J, leaving 6 bases between. This CDR3 region has 13 residues. DNA for the CDR3: TGTGCCAGCAGTTTCCAGGGTGGAAACACCATATATTTT. It is translated as CASSFQGGNTIYF.

J is TRBJ2-5 and V is TRBV27, with D possibly matching TRBD2 (5 bases). This CDR3 has 14 residues. CDR1 is MNHEY and CDR2 is SMNVEV in the germline V gene (reference sequence). Trimming shortened V by 1 base and J by 4 bases, and 10 bases separated the two germline ends. CDR3: CASSLWVGAETQYF. CDR3 bases: TGTGCCAGCAGTTTATGGGTGGGAGCAGAGACCCAGTACTTC.

This clone was seen a single time. The genes are TRBV5-1 and TRBJ2-2; 12 nucleotides agree with TRBD1. This CDR3 has 16 residues. The V gene's germline CDR1 is SGHRS and CDR2 YFSETQ. V gave up 3 bases and J gave up 4 bases; unmatched junction bases: 4. The chain's CDR3 is CASSSGQGAGTGELFF. The CDR3 region has the DNA TGCGCCAGCAGCTCGGGACAGGGGGCTGGCACCGGGGAGCTGTTTTTT. Full variable domain (outside the CDR3, taken from reference TRBV5-1 and TRBJ2-2): KAGVTQTPRYLIKTRGQQVTLSCSPISGHRSVSWYQQTPGQGLQFLFEYFSETQRNKGNFPGRFSGRQFSNSRSEMNVSTLELGDSALYLCASSSGQGAGTGELFFGEGSRLTVL.

J is TRBJ2-4 and V is TRBV28; possibly TRBD1 for D (5 bases). The CDR3 loop spans 15 amino acids. Germline V CDR1 and CDR2: MDHEN, SYDVKM. Trimming stripped 7 bases from V and 4 bases from J, with 17 bases between. The CDR3 is CASTPLGATKNIQYF. The CDR3 DNA is TGTGCCAGCACCCCGCTTGGGGCTACAAAAAACATTCAGTACTTC.

The chain recombines TRBV2 with TRBJ1-2, with D possibly being TRBD1 (5 bases). The CDR3 consists of 14 residues. V lost 0 bases to trimming and J lost 6 bases, with 11 bases between them. In germline, CDR1 is SNHLY, CDR2 FYNNEI. CDR3: CASSEAHRPDGYTF. Here the CDR3 DNA reads TGTGCCAGCAGTGAAGCGCACAGGCCGGATGGCTACACCTTC.

The chain joins TRBV19 to TRBJ2-1, with 11 nucleotides matching TRBD2. V lost 2 bases, J lost 6 bases, and 3 bases stayed unmatched. The CDR3 has 15 amino acids. Germline V gene data show CDR1 as LNHDA and CDR2 as SQIVND (reference sequence). CDR3 sequence reads: CASSISSGRGNEQFF. DNA for the CDR3: TGTGCCAGTAGTATAAGTAGCGGGAGGGGCAATGAGCAGTTCTTC.

This chain uses TRBV6-1 with TRBJ1-6; D unresolved. V gave up 4 bases and J gave up 8 bases, with 15 bases separating them. The CDR3 has 15 amino acids. From germline, CDR1 is MNHNS and CDR2 SASEGT. Here the CDR3 DNA reads TGTGCCAGCAGTGGAGCGGGTGGCTTGGATTCACCCCTCCACTTT. Translating gives CASSGAGGLDSPLHF.